The 20 T cell receptor beta chains reported below all come from one sample, sequenced in a study of T cells in Graves' hyperthyroidism and ophthalmopathy. RNA transcripts served as the template for amplifying TCR beta CDR3 regions. First-round RT-PCR targeting the TCR CDR3 was performed with the HTBI primer set. TCRdb re-analysed the multiplex PCR reads in MiXCR, keeping a single row per CDR3 protein. The sample has approximately 740,000 distinct CDR3 sequences; around 13% are singletons. The sequencing sample was made of blood. The receptors originated from a woman between 18 and 30 years old with Graves' hyperthyroidism.

This clonotype has at least ten counts. The chain uses TRBV13 and TRBJ2-7; 8 nucleotides align to TRBD2. Germline trimming cut 5 bases from V and 7 bases from J; bases unmatched to any gene: 13. The CDR3 runs to 15 residues. The V gene's germline CDR1 is PRHDT and CDR2 FYEKMQ (reference sequence). The CDR3 protein is CASSTTSAFVGEQYF. In DNA form, the CDR3 reads TGTGCCAGCAGCACGACTAGCGCCTTCGTCGGGGAGCAGTACTTC.

This clonotype was counted at least ten times. The chain carries TRBV5-5 and TRBJ1-1, with 11 bases aligning to TRBD1. CDR3 length: 16 residues. The V and J ends lost 4 bases and 5 bases, in that order; junction bases with no gene match: 10. CDR1 and CDR2 from the germline V gene are SGHKS and YYEKEE (reference sequence). CDR3 nucleotides: TGTGCCAGCAGCATAGGGACAGGGGGGCGCGGGACTGAAGCTTTCTTT. It specifies CASSIGTGGRGTEAFF.

The chain employs TRBV28 and TRBJ2-5; D may be TRBD1 (5 bases). The CDR3 loop spans 14 amino acids. V shed 6 bases and J shed 5 bases, with 16 bases lying between them. Germline CDR1 reads MDHEN; CDR2 reads SYDVKM. CDR3 sequence: CASSPPRGAETQYF. The CDR3 DNA sequence: TGTGCCAGCAGCCCACCAAGGGGCGCGGAGACCCAGTACTTC.

This chain joins TRBV19 and TRBJ2-1; 11 nucleotides agree with TRBD1. The V gene's germline CDR1 is LNHDA and CDR2 SQIVND (reference sequence). The CDR3 is 16 residues long. The V segment lost 2 bases and the J segment 4 bases; nucleotides outside the gene matches: 4. CDR3 sequence (DNA): TGTGCCAGTAGTATAATTGGGACAGGGGGGTACAATGAGCAGTTCTTC. Residues: CASSIIGTGGYNEQFF. The full variable domain, rest sourced from reference TRBV19 and TRBJ2-1, is DGGITQSPKYLFRKEGQNVTLSCEQNLNHDAMYWYRQDPGQGLRLIYYSQIVNDFQKGDIAEGYSVSREKKESFPLTVTSAQKNPTAFYLCASSIIGTGGYNEQFFGPGTRLTVL.

This clonotype has at least ten counts. The chain joins TRBV20-1 to TRBJ2-7; maybe TRBD2 (7 bases). CDR3 length equals 14 residues. The germline V and J ends were trimmed by 3 bases and 4 bases, with 16 bases remaining between them. Germline V lookup: CDR1 DFQATT, CDR2 SNEGSKA (reference sequence). The CDR3 loop is CSARLIGGVYEQYF. As DNA, the CDR3 is TGCAGTGCTAGGTTAATAGGGGGGGTTTACGAGCAGTACTTC.

There are many counts of this clonotype. The CDR3 DNA sequence: TGTGCCAGCAGCCTAGGGGGACCCGATGGCTACACCTTC. Protein sequence: CASSLGGPDGYTF. The rearrangement links TRBV3-1 to TRBJ1-2; D possibly corresponds to TRBD1 (6 bases). The CDR3 has 13 amino acids. V was clipped by 4 bases and J by 6 bases, with 12 bases between them. The germline V gene has CDR1 LGHDT and CDR2 YNNKEL (reference sequence).

This clonotype was seen at least ten times. The genes are TRBV12-3 or TRBV12-4 and TRBJ1-1, with TRBD1 matching 7 bases. The CDR3 totals 11 residues. V gave up 4 bases and J gave up 13 bases; unmatched junction bases: 6. The DNA for the CDR3 is TGTGCCAGCAGTTGGAGCGGACAGGTTTTCTTT. Its translation: CASSWSGQVFF.

This chain connects TRBV12-3 or TRBV12-4 to TRBJ2-2; D is unclear. The CDR3 consists of 14 residues. V lost 5 bases and J 2 bases, leaving 9 bases between the germline ends. In DNA form, the CDR3 reads TGTGCCAGCAGTCATGACCAAAACACCGGGGAGCTGTTTTTT. Amino acid sequence: CASSHDQNTGELFF.

This clonotype came up many times. CDR3 coding DNA: TGTGCCAGCAGTTTATTGGGGGAACTCTACGAGCAGTACTTC. Amino acid sequence: CASSLLGELYEQYF. The chain uses TRBV28 and TRBJ2-7; the D call may be TRBD1 or TRBD2 (5 bases each). Trimming took off 1 base at V and 3 bases at J, with 10 bases between the two ends. This CDR3 has 14 residues. Germline V lookup: CDR1 MDHEN, CDR2 SYDVKM.

The genes are TRBV2 and TRBJ1-5, with a weak D call TRBD1 (5 bases). Germline V gene data show CDR1 as SNHLY and CDR2 as FYNNEI. There are 14 residues in the CDR3. V was cut by 8 bases and J by 1 base, with 12 bases left in between. For the CDR3, the DNA is TGTGCCAGCGGCAGACGGGGGAGCAATCAGCCCCAGCATTTT. Translating it yields CASGRRGSNQPQHF.

The chain combines TRBV6-2 or TRBV6-3 with TRBJ1-2; perhaps TRBD1 as D (5 bases). V was shortened by 2 bases and J by 6 bases, with 25 bases between the two germline ends. This CDR3 spans 18 amino acids. In germline, CDR1 is MNHEY, CDR2 SVGEGT. CDR3 sequence: CASSYPSGRGRGADGYTF. The DNA of the CDR3 is TGTGCCAGCAGTTACCCCTCCGGCCGGGGCCGCGGCGCTGATGGCTACACCTTC.

This clonotype was seen a handful of times. The chain is built from TRBV29-1 and TRBJ1-1; possibly TRBD1 for D (5 bases). This CDR3 is built from 12 residues. V gave up 7 bases and J gave up 0 bases, with 9 bases separating them. Germline V gene sequence: CDR1 SQVTM, CDR2 ANQGSEA. CDR3 DNA: TGCAGCGCCCACAGGATGAACACTGAAGCTTTCTTT. It specifies CSAHRMNTEAFF. Looking up the rest from reference TRBV29-1 and TRBJ1-1 gives the full variable domain: SAVISQKPSRDICQRGTSLTIQCQVDSQVTMMFWYRQQPGQSLTLIATANQGSEATYESGFVIDKFPISRPNLTFSTLTVSNMSPEDSSIYLCSAHRMNTEAFFGQGTRLTVV.

This clonotype was seen repeatedly, ten times or more. The J gene is TRBJ2-7, the V gene TRBV28; 7 bases line up with TRBD2. Germline lookup yields CDR1 MDHEN and CDR2 SYDVKM. The CDR3 has 14 residues. V was clipped by 5 bases and J by 4 bases; unmatched bases: 8. CDR3 DNA sequence: TGTGCCAGCAGTATAGGAGGGAGGGATTACGAGCAGTACTTC. Its protein is CASSIGGRDYEQYF.

This clonotype was seen a handful of times. J is TRBJ2-7 and V is TRBV9, with D perhaps matching TRBD2 (6 bases). Germline CDR1 SGDLS, CDR2 YYNGEE. V lost 2 bases and J 6 bases, leaving 12 bases between the germline ends. This CDR3 has 13 residues. CDR3 loop: CASSVSGVGEQYF. In DNA, the CDR3 is TGTGCCAGCAGCGTTTCGGGGGTTGGCGAGCAGTACTTC.

This chain joins TRBV7-6 and TRBJ2-1; TRBD2 matches 10 bases. The J segment lost 2 bases and the V segment lost 5 bases, leaving 9 bases of the junction unmatched. CDR1 is SGHVS, CDR2 FNYEAQ, per germline. The length of the CDR3 is 17 residues. The CDR3 is CASSQTIAGGTYNEQFF. The CDR3 nucleotides are TGTGCCAGCAGCCAAACTATAGCGGGAGGCACCTACAATGAGCAGTTCTTC. The full variable domain, in which reference TRBV7-6 and TRBJ2-1 provide the parts outside the CDR3, is GAGVSQSPRYKVTKRGQDVALRCDPISGHVSLYWYRQALGQGPEFLTYFNYEAQQDKSGLPNDRFSAERPEGSISTLTIQRTEQRDSAMYRCASSQTIAGGTYNEQFFGPGTRLTVL.

The chain carries TRBV6-1 and TRBJ1-3; D call uncertain. CDR1 and CDR2 from the germline V gene are MNHNS and SASEGT. Trimming took off 6 bases at V and 4 bases at J, with 13 bases between the two ends. This CDR3 is 14 amino acids long. CDR3: CASSDPTWGNTIYF. Written as DNA, the CDR3 is TGTGCCAGCAGCGACCCTACTTGGGGAAACACCATATATTTT.

This clonotype was counted only a few times. The chain joins TRBV4-3 to TRBJ1-1; 8 bases line up with TRBD1. CDR1 is LGHNA and CDR2 is YSLEER in the germline V gene. The trim removed 8 bases at V and 4 bases at J, leaving 24 bases unmatched. The CDR3 extends over 19 amino acids. The CDR3 reads CASLYPHPYDRGGSTEAFF. Here the CDR3 DNA reads TGCGCCAGCCTTTACCCGCATCCTTACGACAGGGGAGGTAGCACTGAAGCTTTCTTT.

This clonotype has only a few counts. The chain links TRBV2 to TRBJ2-5, with D uncertain. The germline CDR1 and CDR2 sequences are SNHLY and FYNNEI. The CDR3 is made up of 11 amino acids. V was pared by 11 bases and J by 2 bases, with 9 bases between. CDR3 bases: TGTGCCTGTGGAAATCAAGAGACCCAGTACTTC. Protein product: CACGNQETQYF.

This clonotype was counted at least ten times. The CDR3 DNA reads as TGTGCCAGCAGGCTAGTCGCGGACGTCTGGTCCGGGGAGCTGTTTTTT. As protein: CASRLVADVWSGELFF. The chain is built from TRBV7-8 and TRBJ2-2; D call uncertain. Germline V gene lookup returns CDR1 SGHVS and CDR2 FQNEAQ. This CDR3 spans 16 amino acids. The V gene lost 6 bases and the J gene lost 6 bases, with 20 bases spanning the gap.

This clonotype showed up many times. V usage is TRBV30 and J usage is TRBJ2-5, with 10 bases fitting TRBD1. The germline gives CDR1 GTSNPN, CDR2 SVGIG (reference sequence). This CDR3 contains 11 residues. The V and J ends lost 6 bases and 12 bases, in that order; junction bases with no gene match: 7. CDR3 bases: TGTGCCTGTCAACGGGGACAGGGGAAGTACTTC. Protein: CACQRGQGKYF.